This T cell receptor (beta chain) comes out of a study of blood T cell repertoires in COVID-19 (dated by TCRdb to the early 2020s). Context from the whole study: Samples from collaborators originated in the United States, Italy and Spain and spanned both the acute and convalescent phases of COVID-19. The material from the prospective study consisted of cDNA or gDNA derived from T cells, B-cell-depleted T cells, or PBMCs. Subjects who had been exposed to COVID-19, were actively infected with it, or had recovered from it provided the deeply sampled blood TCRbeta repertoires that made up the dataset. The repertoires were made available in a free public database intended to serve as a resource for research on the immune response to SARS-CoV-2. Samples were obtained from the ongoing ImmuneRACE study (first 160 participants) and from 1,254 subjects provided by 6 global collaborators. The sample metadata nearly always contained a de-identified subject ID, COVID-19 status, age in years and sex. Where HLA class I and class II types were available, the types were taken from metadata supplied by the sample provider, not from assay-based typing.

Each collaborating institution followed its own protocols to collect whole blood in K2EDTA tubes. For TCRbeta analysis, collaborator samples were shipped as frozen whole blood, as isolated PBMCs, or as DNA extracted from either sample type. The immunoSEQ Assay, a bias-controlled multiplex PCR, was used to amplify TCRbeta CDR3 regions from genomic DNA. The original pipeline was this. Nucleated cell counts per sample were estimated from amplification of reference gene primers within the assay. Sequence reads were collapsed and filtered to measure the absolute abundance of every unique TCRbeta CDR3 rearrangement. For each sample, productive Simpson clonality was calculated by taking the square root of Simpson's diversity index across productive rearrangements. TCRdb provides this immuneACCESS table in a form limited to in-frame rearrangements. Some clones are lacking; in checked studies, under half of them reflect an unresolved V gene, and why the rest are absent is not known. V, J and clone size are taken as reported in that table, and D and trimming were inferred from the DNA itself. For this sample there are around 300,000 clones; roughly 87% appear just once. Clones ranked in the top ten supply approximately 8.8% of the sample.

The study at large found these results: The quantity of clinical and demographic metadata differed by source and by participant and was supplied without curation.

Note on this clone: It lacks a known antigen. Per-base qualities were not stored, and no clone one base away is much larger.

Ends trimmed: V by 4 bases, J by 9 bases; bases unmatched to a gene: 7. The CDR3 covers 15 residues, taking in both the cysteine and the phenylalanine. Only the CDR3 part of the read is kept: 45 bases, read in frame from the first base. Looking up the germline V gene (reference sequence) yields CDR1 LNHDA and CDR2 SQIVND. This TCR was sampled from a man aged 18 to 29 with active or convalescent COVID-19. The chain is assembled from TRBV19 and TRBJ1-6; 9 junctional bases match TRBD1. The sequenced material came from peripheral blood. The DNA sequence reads TGTGCCAGTAGTACCGGGACAGGGATCGGTTCACCCCTCCACTTT. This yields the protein CASSTGTGIGSPLHF.